This paragraph covers one TCR beta chain sequence. Its antigen is not identified. The same CDR3 also results from other DNA sequences found in this sample. This sample was taken from a study of shared clonotypes between healthy human individuals. At the level of the study: Participating donors consisted of a couple of women and three men aged 18 to 49.

Germline assignment: CDR1 KGHSH and CDR2 LQKENI. The V gene end was trimmed by 3 bases and the J gene end by 0 bases; junction bases not matched to a gene: 5. The CDR3 contains 17 residues. TCRdb's copy holds only in-frame clones and misses some; the assay was immunoSEQ multiplex PCR. The sample yields 2,500,000 or so clones, around nine tenths seen once. General study points: The genetic and exposure-history diversity represented was limited by few donors. Non-shared clonotypes had lower generation probabilities than those shared by all four donors.

The rearrangement uses TRBV18 and TRBJ2-3; 11 bases are shared with TRBD2. This clonotype was obtained from a man in his late teens or twenties in good health. The sequencing input was naive CD4+ T cells sorted from blood. The subset is: CD45RA+ positively selected. The CDR3 DNA is TGTGCCAGCTCACCTAAATCTAGCGGGGGGAGCACAGATACGCAGTATTTT. Its protein is CASSPKSSGGSTDTQYF.